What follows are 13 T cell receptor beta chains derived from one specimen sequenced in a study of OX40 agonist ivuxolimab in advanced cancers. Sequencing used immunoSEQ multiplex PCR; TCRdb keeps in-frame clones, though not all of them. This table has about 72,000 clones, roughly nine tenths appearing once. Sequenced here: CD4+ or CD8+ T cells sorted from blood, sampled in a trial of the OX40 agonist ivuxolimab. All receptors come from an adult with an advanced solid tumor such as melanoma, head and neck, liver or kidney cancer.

CDR3 nucleotide sequence: TGTGCCAGCAGAGACAGGGGGCCCAATTCACCCCTCCACTTT. Its translation is CASRDRGPNSPLHF. The chain recombines TRBV2 with TRBJ1-6, with 10 bases that match TRBD1. This CDR3 has 14 residues. The germline V gene has CDR1 SNHLY and CDR2 FYNNEI. V shed 6 bases, J shed 7 bases, and the junction held 3 bases outside the gene matches.

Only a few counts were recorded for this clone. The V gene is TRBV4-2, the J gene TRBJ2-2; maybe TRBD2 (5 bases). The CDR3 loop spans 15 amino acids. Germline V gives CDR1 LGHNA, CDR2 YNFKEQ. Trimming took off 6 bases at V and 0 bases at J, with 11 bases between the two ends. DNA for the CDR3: TGTGCCAGCAGTCCGCTCGGGACGAACACCGGGGAGCTGTTTTTT. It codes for CASSPLGTNTGELFF.

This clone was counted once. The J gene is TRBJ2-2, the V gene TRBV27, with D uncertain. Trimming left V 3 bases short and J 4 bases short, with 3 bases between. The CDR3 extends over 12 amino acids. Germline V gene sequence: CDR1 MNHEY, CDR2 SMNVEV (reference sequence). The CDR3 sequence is CASSFPTGELFF. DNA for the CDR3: TGTGCCAGCAGTTTCCCCACCGGGGAGCTGTTTTTT.

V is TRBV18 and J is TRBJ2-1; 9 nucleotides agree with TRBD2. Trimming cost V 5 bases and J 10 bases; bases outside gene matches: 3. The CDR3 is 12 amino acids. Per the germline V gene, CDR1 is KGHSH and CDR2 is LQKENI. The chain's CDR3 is CASSKTSGEQFF. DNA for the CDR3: TGTGCCAGCTCAAAGACTAGCGGCGAGCAGTTCTTC.

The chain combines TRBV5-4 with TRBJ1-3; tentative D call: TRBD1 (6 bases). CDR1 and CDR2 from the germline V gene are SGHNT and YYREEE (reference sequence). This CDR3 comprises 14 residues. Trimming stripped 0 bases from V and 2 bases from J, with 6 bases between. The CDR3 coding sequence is TGTGCCAGCAGCTTGGCAGGGGCTGGAAACACCATATATTTT. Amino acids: CASSLAGAGNTIYF.

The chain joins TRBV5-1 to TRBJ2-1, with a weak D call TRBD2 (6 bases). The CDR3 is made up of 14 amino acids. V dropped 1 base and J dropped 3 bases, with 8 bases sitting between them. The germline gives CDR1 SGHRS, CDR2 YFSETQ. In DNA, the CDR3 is TGCGCCAGCAGCTTGCAGGGACTCTACAATGAGCAGTTCTTC. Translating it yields CASSLQGLYNEQFF.

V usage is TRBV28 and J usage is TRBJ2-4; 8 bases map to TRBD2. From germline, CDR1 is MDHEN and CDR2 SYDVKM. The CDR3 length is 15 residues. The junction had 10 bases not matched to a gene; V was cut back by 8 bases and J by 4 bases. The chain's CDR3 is CASLPIGGAKNIQYF. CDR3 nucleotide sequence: TGTGCCAGCCTCCCCATCGGGGGGGCGAAAAACATTCAGTACTTC. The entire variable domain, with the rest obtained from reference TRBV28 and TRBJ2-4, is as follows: DVKVTQSSRYLVKRTGEKVFLECVQDMDHENMFWYRQDPGLGLRLIYFSYDVKMKEKGDIPEGYSVSREKKERFSLILESASTNQTSMYLCASLPIGGAKNIQYFGAGTRLSVL.

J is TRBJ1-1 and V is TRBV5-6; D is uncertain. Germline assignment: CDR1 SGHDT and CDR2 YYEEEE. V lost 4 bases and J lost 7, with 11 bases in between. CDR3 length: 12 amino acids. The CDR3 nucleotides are TGTGCCAGCAGCCCCCCTATGGGTGAAGCTTTCTTT. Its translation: CASSPPMGEAFF.

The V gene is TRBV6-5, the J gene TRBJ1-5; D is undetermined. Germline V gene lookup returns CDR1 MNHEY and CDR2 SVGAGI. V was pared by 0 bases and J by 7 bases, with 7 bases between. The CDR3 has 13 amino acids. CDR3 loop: CASSYSGSQPQHF. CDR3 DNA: TGTGCCAGCAGTTACTCGGGAAGCCAGCCCCAGCATTTT.

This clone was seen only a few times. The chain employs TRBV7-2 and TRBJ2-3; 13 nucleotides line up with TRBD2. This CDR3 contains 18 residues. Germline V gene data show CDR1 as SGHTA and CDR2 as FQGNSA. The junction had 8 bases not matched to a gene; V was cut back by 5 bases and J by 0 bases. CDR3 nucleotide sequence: TGTGCCAGCAGCATAGAGGGACTAGCGGGGCTTAGCACAGATACGCAGTATTTT. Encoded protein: CASSIEGLAGLSTDTQYF. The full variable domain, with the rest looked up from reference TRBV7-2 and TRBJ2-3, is GAGVSQSPSNKVTEKGKDVELRCDPISGHTALYWYRQSLGQGLEFLIYFQGNSAPDKSGLPSDRFSAERTGGSVSTLTIQRTQQEDSAVYLCASSIEGLAGLSTDTQYFGPGTRLTVL.

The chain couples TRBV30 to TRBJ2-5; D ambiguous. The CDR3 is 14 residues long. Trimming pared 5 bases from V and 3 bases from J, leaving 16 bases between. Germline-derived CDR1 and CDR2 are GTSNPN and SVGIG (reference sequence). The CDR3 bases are TGTGCCTGGCAGAGTTTTGGTGGGGAAGAGACCCAGTACTTC. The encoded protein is CAWQSFGGEETQYF.

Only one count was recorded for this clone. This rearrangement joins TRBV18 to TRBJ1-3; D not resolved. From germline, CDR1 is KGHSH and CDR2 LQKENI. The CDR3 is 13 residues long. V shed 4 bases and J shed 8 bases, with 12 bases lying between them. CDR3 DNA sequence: TGTGCCAGCTCACAGTCCATCGAGGACACCATATATTTT. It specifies CASSQSIEDTIYF.

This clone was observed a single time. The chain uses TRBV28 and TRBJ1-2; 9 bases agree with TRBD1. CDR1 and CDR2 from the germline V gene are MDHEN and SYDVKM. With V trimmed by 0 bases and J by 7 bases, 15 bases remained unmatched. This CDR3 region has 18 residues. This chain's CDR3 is CASSLWTQDRGSPTGYTF. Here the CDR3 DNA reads TGTGCCAGCAGTTTATGGACCCAGGACAGGGGTAGTCCGACTGGCTACACCTTC.